The 4 T cell receptor beta chains below come from one sample, sequenced in a study of long-term antiretroviral therapy in people with HIV. The immunoSEQ assay was v3.0, run at survey level. Produced via immunoSEQ multiplex PCR; TCRdb's table is partial and in-frame only. The data hold approximately 13,000 clones, with over 70% observed a single time. Material: unsorted PBMCs, obtained 1.3 years before starting antiretroviral therapy. The receptors come from a man in his forties or fifties with HIV.

The chain recombines TRBV7-8 with TRBJ1-3; D remains unclear. Trimming pared 6 bases from V and 4 bases from J, leaving 28 bases between. In germline, CDR1 is SGHVS, CDR2 FQNEAQ. This CDR3 is built from 19 residues. The CDR3 region is CASRSVREDSRRGGNTIYF. The CDR3 bases are TGTGCCAGCAGGTCCGTTCGAGAGGACTCCCGAAGAGGAGGAAACACCATATATTTT.

V usage is TRBV20-1 and J usage is TRBJ2-7, with D tentatively TRBD1 (6 bases). Germline-derived CDR1 and CDR2 are DFQATT and SNEGSKA (reference sequence). V shed 5 bases and J shed 4 bases, with 9 bases lying between them. The CDR3 sequence is 11 residues long. The CDR3 DNA follows: TGCAGTGCTTCCACAGGGTACGAGCAGTACTTC. Protein: CSASTGYEQYF.

This sequence joins TRBV7-8 and TRBJ2-7; D is unresolved. The length of the CDR3 is 13 residues. CDR1 SGHVS and CDR2 FQNEAQ come from the germline V gene. V lost 3 bases, J lost 5 bases, and 11 bases lay in between. The CDR3 here is CASSFTVSDEQYF. The CDR3, as DNA: TGTGCCAGCAGCTTCACGGTTTCCGACGAGCAGTACTTC.

Only one count was recorded for this clone. The chain joins TRBV19 to TRBJ2-5; 8 bases agree with TRBD2. CDR3 length: 16 residues. V was pared by 3 bases and J by 0 bases, with 6 bases of the junction left unmatched. Germline values: CDR1 LNHDA, CDR2 SQIVND (reference sequence). The CDR3 protein is CASSMMLAGNQETQYF. Written as DNA, the CDR3 is TGTGCCAGTAGTATGATGTTAGCGGGGAACCAAGAGACCCAGTACTTC.